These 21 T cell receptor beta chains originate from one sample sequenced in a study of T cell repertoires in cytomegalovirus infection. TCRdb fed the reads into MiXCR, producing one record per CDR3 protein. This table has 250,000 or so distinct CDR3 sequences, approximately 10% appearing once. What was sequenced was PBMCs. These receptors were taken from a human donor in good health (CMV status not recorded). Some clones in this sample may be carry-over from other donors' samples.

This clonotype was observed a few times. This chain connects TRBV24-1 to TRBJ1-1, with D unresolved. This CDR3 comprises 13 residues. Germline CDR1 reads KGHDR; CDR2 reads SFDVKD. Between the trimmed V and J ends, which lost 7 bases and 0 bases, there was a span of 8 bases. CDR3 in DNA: TGTGCCACCAGAACACAAGTGAACACTGAAGCTTTCTTT. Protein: CATRTQVNTEAFF.

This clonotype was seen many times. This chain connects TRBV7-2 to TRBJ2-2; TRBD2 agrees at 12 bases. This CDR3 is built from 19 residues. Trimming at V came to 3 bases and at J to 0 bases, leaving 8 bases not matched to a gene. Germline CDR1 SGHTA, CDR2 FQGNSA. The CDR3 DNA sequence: TGTGCCAGCAGCTTCCTACCGACTAGCGGGGGCACGAACACCGGGGAGCTGTTTTTT. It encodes CASSFLPTSGGTNTGELFF.

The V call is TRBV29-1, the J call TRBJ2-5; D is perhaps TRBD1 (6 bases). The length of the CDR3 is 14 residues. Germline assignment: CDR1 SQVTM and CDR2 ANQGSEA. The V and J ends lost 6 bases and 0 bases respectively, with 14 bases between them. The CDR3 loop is CSVSGQQYQETQYF. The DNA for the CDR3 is TGCAGCGTGTCTGGACAGCAGTACCAAGAGACCCAGTACTTC.

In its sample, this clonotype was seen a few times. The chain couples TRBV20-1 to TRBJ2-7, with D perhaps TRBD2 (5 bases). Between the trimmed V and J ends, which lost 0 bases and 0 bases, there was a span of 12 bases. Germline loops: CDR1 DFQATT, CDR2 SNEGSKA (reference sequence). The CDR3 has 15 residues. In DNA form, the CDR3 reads TGCAGTGCTAGAGATCTTACAACTAGCTCCTACGAGCAGTACTTC. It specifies CSARDLTTSSYEQYF.

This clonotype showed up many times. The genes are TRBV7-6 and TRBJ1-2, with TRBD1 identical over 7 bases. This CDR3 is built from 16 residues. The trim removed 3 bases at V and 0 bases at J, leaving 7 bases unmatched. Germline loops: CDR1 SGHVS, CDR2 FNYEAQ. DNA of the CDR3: TGTGCCAGCAGCTTGGGGACAGCTGGATCTAACTATGGCTACACCTTC. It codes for CASSLGTAGSNYGYTF.

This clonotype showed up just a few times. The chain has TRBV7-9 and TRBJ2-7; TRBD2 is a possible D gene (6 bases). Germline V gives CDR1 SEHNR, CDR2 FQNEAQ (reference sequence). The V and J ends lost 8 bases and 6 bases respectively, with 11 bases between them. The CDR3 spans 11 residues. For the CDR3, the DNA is TGTGCCAGCGTCGGGACTGTCGAGCAGTACTTC. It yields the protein CASVGTVEQYF.

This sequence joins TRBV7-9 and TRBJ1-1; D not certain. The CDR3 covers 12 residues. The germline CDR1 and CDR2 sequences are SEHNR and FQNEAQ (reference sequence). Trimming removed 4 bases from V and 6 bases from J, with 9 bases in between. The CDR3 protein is CASSSGGSEAFF. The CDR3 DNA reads TGTGCCAGCAGCTCCGGAGGGTCTGAAGCTTTCTTT.

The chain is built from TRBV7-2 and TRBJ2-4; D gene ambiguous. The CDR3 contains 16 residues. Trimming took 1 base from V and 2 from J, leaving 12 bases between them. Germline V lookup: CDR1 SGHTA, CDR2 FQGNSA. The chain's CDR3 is CASSLGVLLTKNIQYF. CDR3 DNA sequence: TGTGCCAGCAGCTTAGGAGTTCTCCTAACCAAAAACATTCAGTACTTC.

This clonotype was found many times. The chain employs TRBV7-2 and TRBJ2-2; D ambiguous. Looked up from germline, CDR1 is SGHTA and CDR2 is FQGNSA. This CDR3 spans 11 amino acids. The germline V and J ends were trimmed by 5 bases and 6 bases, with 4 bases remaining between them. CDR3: CASSTPGELFF. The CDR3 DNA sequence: TGTGCCAGCAGCACACCCGGGGAGCTGTTTTTT.

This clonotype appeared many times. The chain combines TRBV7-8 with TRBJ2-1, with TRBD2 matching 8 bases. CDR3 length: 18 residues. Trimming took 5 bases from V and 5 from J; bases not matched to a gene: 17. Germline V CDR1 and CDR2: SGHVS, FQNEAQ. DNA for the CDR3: TGTGCCAGCAGCCCGTATTGGACTAGCCGGGAGGGTAACAATGAGCAGTTCTTC. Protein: CASSPYWTSREGNNEQFF.

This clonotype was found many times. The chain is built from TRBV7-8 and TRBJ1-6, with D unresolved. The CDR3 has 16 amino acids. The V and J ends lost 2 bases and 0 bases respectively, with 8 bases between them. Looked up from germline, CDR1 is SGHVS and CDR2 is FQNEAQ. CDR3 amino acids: CASSLIGSSYNSPLHF. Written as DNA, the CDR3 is TGTGCCAGCAGCTTAATTGGGAGCTCCTATAATTCACCCCTCCACTTT.

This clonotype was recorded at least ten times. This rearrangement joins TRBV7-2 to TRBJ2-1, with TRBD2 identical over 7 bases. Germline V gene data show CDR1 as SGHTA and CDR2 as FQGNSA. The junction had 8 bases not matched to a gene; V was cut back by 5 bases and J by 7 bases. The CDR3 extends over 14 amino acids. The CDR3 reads CASSGGDRGNEQFF. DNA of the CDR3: TGTGCCAGCAGCGGGGGGGATCGGGGAAATGAGCAGTTCTTC.

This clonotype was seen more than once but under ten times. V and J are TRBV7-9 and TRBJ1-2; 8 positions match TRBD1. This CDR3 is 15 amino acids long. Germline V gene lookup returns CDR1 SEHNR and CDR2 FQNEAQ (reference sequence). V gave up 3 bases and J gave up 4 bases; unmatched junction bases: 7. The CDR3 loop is CASSLGQVSLYGYTF. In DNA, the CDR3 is TGTGCCAGCAGCTTGGGACAGGTTTCTCTCTATGGCTACACCTTC. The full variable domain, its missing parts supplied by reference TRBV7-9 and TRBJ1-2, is DTGVSQNPRHKITKRGQNVTFRCDPISEHNRLYWYRQTLGQGPEFLTYFQNEAQLEKSRLLSDRFSAERPKGSFSTLEIQRTEQGDSAMYLCASSLGQVSLYGYTFGSGTRLTVV.

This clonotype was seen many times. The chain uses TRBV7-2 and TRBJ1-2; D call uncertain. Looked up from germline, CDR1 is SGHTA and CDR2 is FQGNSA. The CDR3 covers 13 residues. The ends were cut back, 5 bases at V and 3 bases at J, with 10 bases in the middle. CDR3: CASSVDWDYGYTF. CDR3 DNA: TGTGCCAGCAGCGTAGACTGGGACTATGGCTACACCTTC. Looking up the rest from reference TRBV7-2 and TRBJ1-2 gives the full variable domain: GAGVSQSPSNKVTEKGKDVELRCDPISGHTALYWYRQSLGQGLEFLIYFQGNSAPDKSGLPSDRFSAERTGGSVSTLTIQRTQQEDSAVYLCASSVDWDYGYTFGSGTRLTVV.

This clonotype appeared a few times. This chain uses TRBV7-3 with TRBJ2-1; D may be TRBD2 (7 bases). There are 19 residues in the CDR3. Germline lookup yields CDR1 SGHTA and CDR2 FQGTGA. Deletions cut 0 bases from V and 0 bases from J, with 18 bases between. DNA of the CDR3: TGTGCCAGCAGCTTAACAGGCGTGAGGGGGGGCCCCTCCTACAATGAGCAGTTCTTC. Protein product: CASSLTGVRGGPSYNEQFF.

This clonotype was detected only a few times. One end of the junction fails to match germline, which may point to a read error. Here the CDR3 DNA reads TGCGCGGGACAGGGGCTAGCGGGACGCGGCTACGAGCAGTACTTC. Translated, it gives CAGQGLAGRGYEQYF. The chain combines TRBV6-1 with TRBJ2-7, with D maybe TRBD1 (10 bases). CDR1 is MNHNS and CDR2 is SASEGT in the germline V gene. CDR3 size: 15 residues.

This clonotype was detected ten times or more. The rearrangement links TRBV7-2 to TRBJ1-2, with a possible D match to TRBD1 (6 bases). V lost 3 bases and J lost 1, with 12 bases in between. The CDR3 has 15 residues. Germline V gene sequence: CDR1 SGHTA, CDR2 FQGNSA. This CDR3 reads CASSFAGALNYGYTF. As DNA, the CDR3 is TGTGCCAGCAGCTTTGCGGGGGCGCTTAACTATGGCTACACCTTC.

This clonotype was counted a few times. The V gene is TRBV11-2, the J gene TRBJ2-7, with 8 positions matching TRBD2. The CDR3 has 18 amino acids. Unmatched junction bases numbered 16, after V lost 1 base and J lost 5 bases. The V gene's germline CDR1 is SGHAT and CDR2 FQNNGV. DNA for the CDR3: TGTGCCAGCAGCTTAGCGTTGTCGACGGGAGGGCCGCTGGACGAGCAGTACTTC. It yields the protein CASSLALSTGGPLDEQYF.

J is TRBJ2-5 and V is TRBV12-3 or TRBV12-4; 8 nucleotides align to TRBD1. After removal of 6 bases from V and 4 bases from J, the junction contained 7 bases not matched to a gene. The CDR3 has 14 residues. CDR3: CASRFQGAGETQYF. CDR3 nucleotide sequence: TGTGCCAGCAGGTTCCAGGGGGCAGGAGAGACCCAGTACTTC.

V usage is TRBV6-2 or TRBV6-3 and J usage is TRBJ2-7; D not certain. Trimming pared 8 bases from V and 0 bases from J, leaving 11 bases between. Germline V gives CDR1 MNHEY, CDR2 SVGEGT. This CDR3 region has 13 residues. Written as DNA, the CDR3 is TGTGCCAGCCTTGGGTTCAGCTCCTACGAGCAGTACTTC. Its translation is CASLGFSSYEQYF.

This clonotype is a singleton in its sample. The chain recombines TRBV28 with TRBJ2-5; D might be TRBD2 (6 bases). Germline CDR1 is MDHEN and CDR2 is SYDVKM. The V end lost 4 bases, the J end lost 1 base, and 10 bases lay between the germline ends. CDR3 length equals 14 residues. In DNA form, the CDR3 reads TGTGCCAGCAGTTCCAAGCGGGCCCAAGAGACCCAGTACTTC. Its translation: CASSSKRAQETQYF.